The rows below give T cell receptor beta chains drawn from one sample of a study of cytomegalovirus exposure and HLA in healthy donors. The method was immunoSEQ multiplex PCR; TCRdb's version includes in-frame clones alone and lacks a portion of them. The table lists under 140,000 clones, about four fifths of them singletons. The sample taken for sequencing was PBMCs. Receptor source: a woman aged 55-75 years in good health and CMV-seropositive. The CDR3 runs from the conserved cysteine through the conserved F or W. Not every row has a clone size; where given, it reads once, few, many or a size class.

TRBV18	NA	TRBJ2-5	CASSSGTGARGETQYF
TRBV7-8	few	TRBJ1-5	CASSLRGRPNSNQPQHF
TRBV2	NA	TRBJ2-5	CASSPNLGQAEETQYF
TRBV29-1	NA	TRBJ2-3	CSLTSGRRTSTDTQYF
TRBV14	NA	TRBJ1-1	CASSRTENTEAFF
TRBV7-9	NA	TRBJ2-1	CSSSFLSGGNEQFF
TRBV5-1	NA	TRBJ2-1	CASSLETSGRAGGEQFF
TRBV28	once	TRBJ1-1	CASSDQGQVNTEAFF
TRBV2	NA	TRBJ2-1	CASGKTGTNEQFF
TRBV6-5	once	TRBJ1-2	CASSRGTSDYGYTF
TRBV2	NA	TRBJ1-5	CASRGDRGRQPQHF
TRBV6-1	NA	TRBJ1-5	CASSEVEGSPQHF
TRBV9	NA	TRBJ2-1	CASSVDGRAASYNEQFF
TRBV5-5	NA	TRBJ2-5	CASQTGGLETQYF
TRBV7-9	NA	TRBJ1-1	CSSSPRGSQRNTEAFF
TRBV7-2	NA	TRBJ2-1	CASSYLGLEPYNEQFF
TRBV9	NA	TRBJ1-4	CASSVGAGANPWPSEKLFF
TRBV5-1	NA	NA	CASSLGLAGLLSPREQYF
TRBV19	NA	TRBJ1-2	CASSRGTGGSYGYTF
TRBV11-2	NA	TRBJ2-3	CASSLGQGTSGRRTDTQYF
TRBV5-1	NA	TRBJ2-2	CASSLGASGTPTGELFF
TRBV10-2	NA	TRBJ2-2	CASSGANTGELFF
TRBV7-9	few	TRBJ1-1	CASSSQGGGTEAFF
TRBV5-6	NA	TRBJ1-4	CASSFQGQEKLFF